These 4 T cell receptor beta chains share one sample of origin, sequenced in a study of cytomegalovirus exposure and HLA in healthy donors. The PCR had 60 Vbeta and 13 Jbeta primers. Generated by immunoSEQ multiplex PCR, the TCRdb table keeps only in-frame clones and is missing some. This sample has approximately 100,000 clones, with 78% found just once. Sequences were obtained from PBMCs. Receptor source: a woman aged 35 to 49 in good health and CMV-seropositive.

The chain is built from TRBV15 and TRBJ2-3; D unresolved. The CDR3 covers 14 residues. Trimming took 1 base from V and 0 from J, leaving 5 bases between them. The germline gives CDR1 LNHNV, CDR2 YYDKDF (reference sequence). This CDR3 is CATSRGVSTDTQYF. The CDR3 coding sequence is TGTGCCACCAGCAGAGGAGTAAGCACAGATACGCAGTATTTT.

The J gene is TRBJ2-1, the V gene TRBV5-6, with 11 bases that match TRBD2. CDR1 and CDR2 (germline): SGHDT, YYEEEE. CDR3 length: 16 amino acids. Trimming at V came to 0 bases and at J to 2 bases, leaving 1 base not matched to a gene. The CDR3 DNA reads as TGTGCCAGCAGCTTGGAACTAGCGGGAGCCTACAATGAGCAGTTCTTC. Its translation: CASSLELAGAYNEQFF. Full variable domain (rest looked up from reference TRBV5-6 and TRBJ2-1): DAGVTQSPTHLIKTRGQQVTLRCSPKSGHDTVSWYQQALGQGPQFIFQYYEEEERQRGNFPDRFSGHQFPNYSSELNVNALLLGDSALYLCASSLELAGAYNEQFFGPGTRLTVL.

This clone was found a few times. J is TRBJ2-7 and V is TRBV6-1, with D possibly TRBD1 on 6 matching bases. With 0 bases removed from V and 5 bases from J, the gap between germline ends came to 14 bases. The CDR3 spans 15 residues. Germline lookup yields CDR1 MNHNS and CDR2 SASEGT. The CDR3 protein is CASSEAATGGHEQYF. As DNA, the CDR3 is TGTGCCAGCAGTGAAGCGGCGACAGGAGGCCACGAGCAGTACTTC.

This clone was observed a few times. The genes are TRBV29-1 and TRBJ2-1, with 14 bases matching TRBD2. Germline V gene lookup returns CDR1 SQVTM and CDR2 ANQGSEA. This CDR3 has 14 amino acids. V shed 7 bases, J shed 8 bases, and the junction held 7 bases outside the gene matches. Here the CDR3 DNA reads TGCAGCGGCCAAGGGACTAGCGGGAGTGATGAGCAGTTCTTC. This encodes CSGQGTSGSDEQFF.